This T cell receptor beta chain comes out of a study of post-analysis software for immune sequencing data. Broader study findings: Five TRBV segments, including TRBV5-6, TRBV5-1 and TRBV20-1, were more frequent in patients than controls.

cDNA libraries of TCR beta carried unique molecular identifiers. TCRdb re-analysed the PCR reads in MiXCR, keeping a single row per CDR3 protein. The table lists about 560,000 distinct CDR3 sequences, 44% of them singletons. Trimming pared 5 bases from V and 6 bases from J, leaving 14 bases between. The CDR3 length is 14 residues. Germline lookup yields CDR1 SGHTA and CDR2 FQGNSA. As concerns this clonotype: What it binds is not known.

This clonotype was obtained from a girl aged 10 to 17 with multiple sclerosis. The specimen sequenced was blood. This chain joins TRBV7-2 and TRBJ2-1, with D perhaps TRBD1 (6 bases). DNA of the CDR3: TGTGCCAGCAGCCGAGACAGGTTCGTCAATGAGCAGTTCTTC. This codes for CASSRDRFVNEQFF. Based on the CDR3 plus reference TRBV7-2 and TRBJ2-1, the full variable domain is GAGVSQSPSNKVTEKGKDVELRCDPISGHTALYWYRQSLGQGLEFLIYFQGNSAPDKSGLPSDRFSAERTGGSVSTLTIQRTQQEDSAVYLCASSRDRFVNEQFFGPGTRLTVL.